The 4 T cell receptor beta chains reported below all come from one sample, sequenced in a study of Ad26.COV2.S vaccination and SARS-CoV-2 variants. Described treatment: roughly 20 received Ad26.COV2.S at low or high dose, single or two shots; roughly five received placebo; per-sample allocation not given. After the first vaccine or placebo injection, samples were drawn on day 63. Profiling relied on immunoSEQ multiplex PCR, and the TCRdb table lists in-frame clones only, not all of them. The data contain around 320,000 clones, roughly 84% of them seen just once; the ten biggest clones take up 1.9%. The sequenced sample was peripheral blood, obtained in a trial of Ad26.COV2.S vaccine versus placebo. The receptor source for this set is a person between 18 and 65 years old who received the Ad26.COV2.S COVID-19 vaccine or a placebo.

This clone was counted a few times. The DNA for the CDR3 is TGTGCCAGCAGCCTGAAACAAGAAGATACGCAGTATTTT. Amino acid sequence: CASSLKQEDTQYF. The J gene is TRBJ2-3, the V gene TRBV6-5; D gene uncertain. V gave up 6 bases and J gave up 5 bases, with 12 bases separating them. Germline V gene data show CDR1 as MNHEY and CDR2 as SVGAGI. The CDR3 has 13 residues.

The chain is built from TRBV25-1 and TRBJ2-2, with D unclear. The V end lost 1 base, the J end lost 4 bases, and 13 bases lay between the germline ends. CDR3 length: 16 residues. Per germline, CDR1 MGHDK and CDR2 SYGVNS. Here the CDR3 DNA reads TGTGCCAGCAGTGAATCGAAGACCGCTGTCACCGGGGAGCTGTTTTTT. Translation gives CASSESKTAVTGELFF.

CDR3 sequence reads: CASSLGGRGARTEAFF. As DNA, the CDR3 is TGTGCCAGCAGCTTAGGGGGACGGGGAGCGAGGACTGAAGCTTTCTTT. The chain uses TRBV11-2 and TRBJ1-1; a weak D match, TRBD1 (5 bases). The CDR3 runs to 16 residues. The V gene lost 1 base and the J gene lost 5 bases, with 17 bases spanning the gap. Germline-derived CDR1 and CDR2 are SGHAT and FQNNGV.

The rearrangement links TRBV10-3 to TRBJ2-5, with 7 bases fitting TRBD2. There are 12 residues in the CDR3. Germline V gene lookup returns CDR1 ENHRY and CDR2 SYGVKD. V shed 6 bases and J 7 bases; nucleotides not matched to a gene: 5. The CDR3, as DNA: TGTGCCATCAGGGAGGGAGGGAGGACCCAGTACTTC. Translated, it gives CAIREGGRTQYF.